This note documents a single TCR beta chain sequence. The data belong to a study of cytomegalovirus exposure and HLA in healthy donors. The V end lost 5 bases, the J end lost 13 bases, and 12 bases lay between the germline ends. Germline V gene sequence: CDR1 DFQATT, CDR2 SNEGSKA (reference sequence). This CDR3 has 10 amino acids. The method was immunoSEQ multiplex PCR; TCRdb's version includes in-frame clones alone and lacks a portion of them. The sample includes 150,000 to 200,000 clones, around nine tenths of them seen just once. The sequence derives from a man younger than 45 in good health and CMV-seropositive. Source material: PBMCs. The chain employs TRBV20-1 and TRBJ2-1, with D possibly being TRBD2 (6 bases). As DNA, the CDR3 is TGCAGTGCTGTACTAGCCGGTCAGTTCTTC. Its translation is CSAVLAGQFF.